This T cell receptor beta chain was documented in a study of cytomegalovirus exposure and HLA in healthy donors. In the case of this clone: Its antigen is unidentified.

Findings and limits, study-wide: TCR association rates varied by HLA locus in a later analysis, with DRB1 highest and HLA-C lowest. Whilst most TCR sequences proved rare, a subset of public TCRs occurred across many donors. HLA restriction was apparent for most CMV-associated TCR beta chains in a later analysis. Data from an earlier analysis indicated that most TCR beta V segments were productive either about 90% or about 30% of the time.

This CDR3 contains 16 residues. Germline V gene lookup returns CDR1 LNHDA and CDR2 SQIVND (reference sequence). V was shortened by 2 bases and J by 5 bases, with 18 bases between the two germline ends. It was with 60 Vbeta and 13 Jbeta primers that the PCR ran. The data were produced by immunoSEQ multiplex PCR, yet TCRdb's version contains in-frame clones alone and is incomplete. This table has roughly 180,000 clones, roughly 82% appearing once. The receptor was derived from a man between 40 and 49 years old in good health and CMV-seronegative. The chain carries TRBV19 and TRBJ1-2, with D possibly matching TRBD1 (5 bases). The material sequenced was PBMCs. CDR3 sequence (DNA): TGTGCCAGTAGTATACCGTTGCAAGGGGCGCGGTATGGCTACACCTTC. It encodes CASSIPLQGARYGYTF.